A selection of T cell receptor beta chains follows, all from one sample in a study of CD8 T cells in Susac syndrome. TCRdb fed the immunoSEQ multiplex PCR reads into MiXCR, producing one record per CDR3 protein. The profile shows roughly 80,000 distinct CDR3 sequences, around 94% of them singletons. Material for sequencing was CD8+ T cells from PBMCs. The receptors stem from a human donor with Susac syndrome. CDR3s include the opening cysteine and the closing phenylalanine or tryptophan. D genes are given only for firm matches. Size is stated for part of the rows, as once, few or many counts, or as a class when the clone is expanded.

DNA,CDR3,J,size,D,V
TGCAGCGTTGGTGGGGGCGGCGAGACCCAGTACTTC,CSVGGGGETQYF,TRBJ2-5,NA,NA,TRBV29-1
TGTGCCAGCAGTCCAGGGGGCGCGAGCTATGGCTACACCTTC,CASSPGGASYGYTF,TRBJ1-2,NA,TRBD1,TRBV12-3/TRBV12-4
TGTGCCTCGCGGGACAGCGCCATGCTCTATGGCTACACCTTC,CASRDSAMLYGYTF,TRBJ1-2,NA,TRBD1,TRBV6-4
TGTGCCAGCAGTATACAGGTTGGAGCTTTCTTT,CASSIQVGAFF,TRBJ1-1,NA,NA,TRBV12-3/TRBV12-4
TGTGCCAGCAGCGAGACAGGGGGAGACACTGAAGCTTTCTTT,CASSETGGDTEAFF,TRBJ1-1,NA,TRBD1,TRBV9
TGTGCCATCGGGGGACAGGATGCCGCTCAGCCCCAGCATTTT,CAIGGQDAAQPQHF,TRBJ1-5,once,TRBD1,TRBV10-3
TGTGCCAGCAGCGTCGACAGGGGGCCTGAAGCTTTCTTT,CASSVDRGPEAFF,TRBJ1-1,once,TRBD1,TRBV9
TGTGCCAGCACAACGGAGCTTAAAAACATTCAGTACTTC,CASTTELKNIQYF,TRBJ2-4,NA,NA,TRBV7-9
TGTGCCAGCAGGTCAGGGGGCAAGGGAACTGAAGCTTTCTTT,CASRSGGKGTEAFF,TRBJ1-1,NA,TRBD1,TRBV27
TGTGCCAGCAGTGAGACTGCCCCTAGCACTGAAGCTTTCTTT,CASSETAPSTEAFF,TRBJ1-1,NA,NA,TRBV6-4
TGCAGTGCTAGAGATTCCCACAGGAGCTCCTATAATTCACCCCTCCACTTT,CSARDSHRSSYNSPLHF,TRBJ1-6,NA,NA,TRBV20-1
TGTGCCAGCAGCTTTGGTTTTTCTGAGCAGTACTTC,CASSFGFSEQYF,TRBJ2-7,NA,NA,TRBV7-2
TGTGCCTGGAGTGGAGAAGCCTTGACAGGCTCCTACGAGCAGTACTTC,CAWSGEALTGSYEQYF,TRBJ2-7,NA,NA,TRBV30
TGTGCCAGCAGCCCCCGGACATACGGCTACACCTTC,CASSPRTYGYTF,TRBJ1-2,NA,NA,TRBV7-2
TGTGCCAGCAGCTTGGGGGACAGAGAGTACAATGAGCAGTTCTTC,CASSLGDREYNEQFF,TRBJ2-1,NA,TRBD1,TRBV5-6
TGTGCCAGCAGTGAAGCGCCCAACCTGGCGGGGTCCTCCTACGAGCAGTACTTC,CASSEAPNLAGSSYEQYF,TRBJ2-7,NA,NA,TRBV2
TGCAGCCCGCCGGACCGAATTCTCTACGAGCAGTACTTC,CSPPDRILYEQYF,TRBJ2-7,NA,NA,TRBV20-1
TGTGCCAGCAGCCAAGGGGACTGGGAGCAGTTCTTC,CASSQGDWEQFF,TRBJ2-1,NA,NA,TRBV5-6
TGTGCCAGCAGACTTTCTAGCGGGGGGGGCCATGAGCAGTTCTTC,CASRLSSGGGHEQFF,TRBJ2-1,NA,TRBD2,TRBV6-4
TGTGCCAGTAGTTGGGACGGTCCGAACACTGAAGCTTTCTTT,CASSWDGPNTEAFF,TRBJ1-1,NA,NA,TRBV19
TGTGCCAGCAGCGTAGGCGACAGTAATCAGCCCCAGCATTTT,CASSVGDSNQPQHF,TRBJ1-5,few,NA,TRBV9
TGTGCCAGCAGATCCAGGGATCGGGATGAAGCTTTCTTT,CASRSRDRDEAFF,TRBJ1-1,NA,NA,TRBV28
TGTGCCAGCAGCCCGGAAGCGGGGGGGCAACGAAATGAGCAGTTCTTC,CASSPEAGGQRNEQFF,TRBJ2-1,NA,TRBD2,TRBV7-9
NA,CASSSSTGRYEQYF,TRBJ2-7,NA,NA,TRBV5-1
TGTGCCAGCGGCCCGAGGAGGATAGATGGCTACACCTTC,CASGPRRIDGYTF,TRBJ1-2,NA,NA,TRBV6-2/TRBV6-3
TGTGCCAGCAGTCCCCCGACAGGGAGTATGGACTATGGCTACACCTTC,CASSPPTGSMDYGYTF,TRBJ1-2,NA,TRBD1,TRBV12-3/TRBV12-4
TGTGCCAGCAGCTTAAAGGTAGAGACAGCGCAAGAGACCCAGTACTTC,CASSLKVETAQETQYF,TRBJ2-5,NA,NA,TRBV5-4
TGTGCCAGCAGCTTAATCCTGGATTACAATGAGCAGTTCTTC,CASSLILDYNEQFF,TRBJ2-1,once,NA,TRBV7-3
TGCGCCAGCAGCCCCGATGACGGAGCGGGCATTCAGTACTTC,CASSPDDGAGIQYF,TRBJ2-4,once,NA,TRBV5-1
TGCGCCAGCAGCGAACAGGGGGGAGTGCATTTT,CASSEQGGVHF,TRBJ2-3,NA,TRBD1,TRBV5-1
TGCAGCGTTGAAGAAGACAATGAGCAGTTCTTC,CSVEEDNEQFF,TRBJ2-1,NA,NA,TRBV29-1
TGTGCCATCAGTGTTAACAGCAACACCGGGGAGCTGTTTTTT,CAISVNSNTGELFF,TRBJ2-2,NA,NA,TRBV10-3
TGTGCCAGCAGCTTAACCGGGGGGGCAGGGCGTGGGAACTACAATGAGCAGTTCTTC,CASSLTGGAGRGNYNEQFF,TRBJ2-1,NA,TRBD2,TRBV11-2
TGTGCCAGTAGACATATGAACAATGAGCAGTTCTTC,CASRHMNNEQFF,TRBJ2-1,NA,NA,TRBV19
TGCGCCAGCCAACAGGGTGATACGCAGTATTTT,CASQQGDTQYF,TRBJ2-3,NA,NA,TRBV5-1
TGCAGTGCTAGGGCACCAACGGGCCGTCAGCCCCAGCATTTT,CSARAPTGRQPQHF,TRBJ1-5,once,NA,TRBV20-1
TGCGCCAGCAGCCAACCTAGCGGGGGGTCGGATACGCAGTATTTT,CASSQPSGGSDTQYF,TRBJ2-3,once,TRBD2,TRBV4-1
TGTGCCAGCAGCTTGGAAGACGAGCAGTACTTC,CASSLEDEQYF,TRBJ2-7,NA,NA,TRBV7-9
TGTGCCAGCAGCTTAGGGGCAAATCAGCCCCAGCATTTT,CASSLGANQPQHF,TRBJ1-5,once,NA,TRBV11-2
TGTGCCTGGAGGCCGGCGAGTGGGTACGAGCAGTACTTC,CAWRPASGYEQYF,TRBJ2-7,NA,NA,TRBV30
TGTGCCAGCAGCCCTAACGGAGGCACTGAAGCTTTCTTT,CASSPNGGTEAFF,TRBJ1-1,NA,NA,TRBV3-1
TGTGCCATCAGCTTGGACACCGCCTACGAGCAGTACTTC,CAISLDTAYEQYF,TRBJ2-7,NA,NA,TRBV10-3
TGCAGCGCCTTCACAGGAGAAGCGACTGAAGCTTTCTTT,CSAFTGEATEAFF,TRBJ1-1,NA,NA,TRBV29-1
TGTGCCAGCAGCCACCTCCTAGCGGGGGTCCCGGAGACCCAGTACTTC,CASSHLLAGVPETQYF,TRBJ2-5,NA,TRBD2,TRBV3-1
TGTGCCAGCAGTTTGAGCTCCACCGGGGAGCTGTTTTTT,CASSLSSTGELFF,TRBJ2-2,NA,NA,TRBV28
TGTGCCAGCAGTGAACCGGGACGGAGCACAGATACGCAGTATTTT,CASSEPGRSTDTQYF,TRBJ2-3,once,NA,TRBV12-3/TRBV12-4
TGCAGTGCTAGGACCCCGGGACAGCCCTTAAATTCACCCCTCCACTTT,CSARTPGQPLNSPLHF,TRBJ1-6,NA,TRBD1,TRBV20-1
TGCAGCGTTGAAGGAAAATTCCTCGACCATTACGAGCAGTACTTC,CSVEGKFLDHYEQYF,TRBJ2-7,NA,NA,TRBV29-1
TGCGCCAGCAGCTTGGGGGTTTACAATCAGCCCCAGCATTTT,CASSLGVYNQPQHF,TRBJ1-5,NA,NA,TRBV5-1
TGTGCCAGCAGTCCCTTTGATCAGCCCCAGCATTTT,CASSPFDQPQHF,TRBJ1-5,NA,NA,TRBV12-3/TRBV12-4